These 16 T cell receptor beta chains were sequenced from one sample in a study of blood T cell repertoires in COVID-19. Sequencing was performed with immunoSEQ multiplex PCR; in TCRdb, only in-frame clones are kept and a portion is missing. The table has about 180,000 clones, roughly 85% seen once; the top ten hold more than 7.5%. Specimen: peripheral blood. The receptor source for this set is a man between 50 and 59 years old with active or convalescent COVID-19.

The rearrangement joins TRBV12-5 to TRBJ2-6, with D possibly TRBD2 on 5 matching bases. The CDR3 length is 18 residues. The germline V gene encodes CDR1 LGHNT and CDR2 FRNRAP. V was shortened by 2 bases and J by 0 bases, with 14 bases between the two germline ends. CDR3 nucleotides: TGTGCTAGTGGTTTGCGGGAAATAGGGAGCTCTGGGGCCAACGTCCTGACTTTC. This translates into CASGLREIGSSGANVLTF.

The V gene is TRBV5-1, the J gene TRBJ2-7, with 7 bases fitting TRBD1. Germline trimming cut 1 base from V and 6 bases from J; bases unmatched to any gene: 7. The CDR3 contains 14 residues. Germline CDR1 SGHRS, CDR2 YFSETQ. The DNA for the CDR3 is TGCGCCAGCAGCTTGACAGGACAGGCCTTCGAGCAGTACTTC. It is translated as CASSLTGQAFEQYF.

The chain is built from TRBV11-1 and TRBJ2-5; the D gene is possibly TRBD1 (5 bases). V was clipped by 5 bases and J by 1 base, with 8 bases between them. This CDR3 is 13 amino acids long. Germline CDR1 is SGHAT and CDR2 is FQDESV (reference sequence). The CDR3 nucleotides are TGTGCCAGCAGCCCCACAGGCCAAGAGACCCAGTACTTC. Its translation: CASSPTGQETQYF. Looking up the rest from reference TRBV11-1 and TRBJ2-5 gives the full variable domain: EAEVAQSPRYKITEKSQAVAFWCDPISGHATLYWYRQILGQGPELLVQFQDESVVDDSQLPKDRFSAERLKGVDSTLKIQPAELGDSAMYLCASSPTGQETQYFGPGTRLLVL.

This clone showed up just once. The chain is built from TRBV3-1 (or the pseudogene TRBV3-2) and TRBJ2-1; D unresolved. Trimming took off 0 bases at V and 0 bases at J, with 12 bases between the two ends. The CDR3 covers 17 residues. The V gene's germline CDR1 is LGHDT and CDR2 YNNKEL (reference sequence). As DNA, the CDR3 is TGTGCCAGCAGCCAAGATTGGTTTGCGGTCTCCTACAATGAGCAGTTCTTC. It is translated as CASSQDWFAVSYNEQFF.

The chain combines TRBV7-2 with TRBJ1-3; maybe TRBD1 (6 bases). Germline CDR1 is SGHTA and CDR2 is FQGNSA. CDR3 length equals 14 residues. Trimming pared 3 bases from V and 4 bases from J, leaving 10 bases between. The CDR3, as DNA: TGTGCCAGCAGCTTTGGGGACACGGGAAACACCATATATTTT. Translation: CASSFGDTGNTIYF.

The chain recombines TRBV29-1 with TRBJ1-5; 7 bases are a match to TRBD1. Germline V CDR1 and CDR2: SQVTM, ANQGSEA. The junction had 5 bases not matched to a gene; V was cut back by 4 bases and J by 2 bases. The CDR3 consists of 14 residues. In DNA form, the CDR3 reads TGCAGCGTTGGAATAGGGACAGGCAATCAGCCCCAGCATTTT. This gives the protein CSVGIGTGNQPQHF.

The gene calls are TRBV12-3 or TRBV12-4 and TRBJ2-7; D is perhaps TRBD2 (5 bases). This CDR3 comprises 13 residues. V shed 7 bases and J shed 3 bases, with 13 bases lying between them. The CDR3 DNA is TGTGCCAGCACACGCGGAGGAAGCTACGAGCAGTACTTC. It is translated as CASTRGGSYEQYF.

V is TRBV15 and J is TRBJ1-2; D unresolved. This CDR3 comprises 14 residues. V lost 0 bases, J lost 2 bases, and 7 bases lay in between. In germline, CDR1 is LNHNV, CDR2 YYDKDF (reference sequence). DNA for the CDR3: TGTGCCACCAGCAGAGACACTTTAAACTATGGCTACACCTTC. Residues: CATSRDTLNYGYTF.

V and J are TRBV15 and TRBJ1-5; D possibly corresponds to TRBD1 (6 bases). Deletions cut 4 bases from V and 3 bases from J, with 13 bases between. The CDR3 runs 15 residues. Germline CDR1 and CDR2: LNHNV and YYDKDF (reference sequence). CDR3 in DNA: TGTGCCACCAGCATGGTTGGGGGCAACAATCAGCCCCAGCATTTT. As protein: CATSMVGGNNQPQHF.

The DNA of the CDR3 is TGTGCCAGCAGTTTAAGACAGGGCTGGAACACTGAAGCTTTCTTT. Translation gives CASSLRQGWNTEAFF. The chain employs TRBV28 and TRBJ1-1; TRBD1 matches at 7 bases. The CDR3 extends over 15 amino acids. Germline CDR1 and CDR2: MDHEN and SYDVKM. The V gene end was trimmed by 2 bases and the J gene end by 1 base; junction bases not matched to a gene: 4.

The V gene is TRBV14, the J gene TRBJ2-5, with 13 positions matching TRBD2. The CDR3 extends over 16 amino acids. Germline values: CDR1 SGHDN, CDR2 FVKESK. V dropped 4 bases and J dropped 4; count of bases not matched to a gene: 6. This chain's CDR3 is CASSPGLAGEGETQYF. The CDR3 DNA reads as TGTGCCAGCAGCCCAGGACTAGCGGGAGAAGGAGAGACCCAGTACTTC.

V usage is TRBV27 and J usage is TRBJ1-2, with a tentative D call TRBD1 (5 bases). Trimming took 8 bases from V and 5 from J, leaving 21 bases between them. Germline CDR1 and CDR2: MNHEY and SMNVEV (reference sequence). The CDR3 runs to 15 residues. The CDR3 loop reads CASSPMRQSPYGYTF. CDR3 coding DNA: TGTGCCAGCTCCCCGATGCGACAGAGCCCTTATGGCTACACCTTC.

V gene TRBV13 combines with J gene TRBJ1-2; 7 nucleotides match TRBD1. Germline assignment: CDR1 PRHDT and CDR2 FYEKMQ (reference sequence). The length of the CDR3 is 13 residues. Trimming removed 3 bases from V and 7 bases from J; junction bases left unmatched: 5. CDR3 sequence: CASSLRGQVGYTF. In DNA, the CDR3 is TGTGCCAGCAGCTTGAGGGGGCAGGTTGGCTACACCTTC.

The V and J genes are TRBV7-3 and TRBJ1-2; 8 bases line up with TRBD1. This CDR3 comprises 14 residues. Unmatched junction bases numbered 8, after V lost 5 bases and J lost 6 bases. Looked up from germline, CDR1 is SGHTA and CDR2 is FQGTGA. The CDR3 is CASSPGQGSNGYTF. The CDR3 nucleotides read TGTGCCAGCAGCCCCGGACAGGGCTCGAATGGCTACACCTTC.

This chain uses TRBV18 with TRBJ1-2, with 7 bases that match TRBD1. The CDR3 length is 15 residues. Germline CDR1 is KGHSH and CDR2 is LQKENI. Trimming at V came to 3 bases and at J to 5 bases, leaving 9 bases not matched to a gene. The CDR3 DNA sequence: TGTGCCAGCTCACCTACCACAGGGGCATGGTATGGCTACACCTTC. It codes for CASSPTTGAWYGYTF. Complete variable domain (other parts from reference TRBV18 and TRBJ1-2): NAGVMQNPRHLVRRRGQEARLRCSPMKGHSHVYWYRQLPEEGLKFMVYLQKENIIDESGMPKERFSAEFPKEGPSILRIQQVVRGDSAAYFCASSPTTGAWYGYTFGSGTRLTVV.

V usage is TRBV29-1 and J usage is TRBJ1-2; D unclear. The V end was cut by 4 bases, the J end by 10 bases, with 13 bases between. The length of the CDR3 is 11 residues. Germline V CDR1 and CDR2: SQVTM, ANQGSEA. The chain's CDR3 is CSVVTGADYTF. The CDR3 DNA sequence: TGCAGCGTTGTAACGGGTGCGGACTACACCTTC.